The rows below give T cell receptor beta chains drawn from one sample of a study of shared T cell receptors in the human thymus. Generated by immunoSEQ multiplex PCR, the TCRdb table keeps only in-frame clones and is missing some. The sample lists 650,000 to 950,000 clones; approximately 83% were seen once. These data were also reused for a study on human thymus T cells.

The sample consisted of thymocytes. Receptor source: a girl less than two years old with a congenital heart defect. CDR3s include the opening cysteine and the closing phenylalanine or tryptophan. Each record gives: J gene, CDR3 length, clone size, D gene, V gene, CDR3 DNA, CDR3 protein. D genes are given only for firm matches. Clone size is not always given. Where it is, it says once, few, many or a class for expanded clones.

TRBJ1-1,11,few,-,TRBV28,TGTGCCAGCAGTTTGGAGGGGACAGCTTTCTTT,CASSLEGTAFF
TRBJ1-1,16,-,-,TRBV11-2,TGTGCCAGCAGCTTAGCGTGGTCCGGGGGTTTGGCTGAAGCTTTCTTT,CASSLAWSGGLAEAFF
TRBJ2-3,16,few,TRBD1,TRBV9,TGTGCCAGCAGCGGTGACAGGGTTGAGGGTACAGATACGCAGTATTTT,CASSGDRVEGTDTQYF
TRBJ1-1,13,-,TRBD1,TRBV29-1,TGCAGCGTAGCCAGGGGGATGAACACTGAAGCTTTCTTT,CSVARGMNTEAFF
TRBJ2-3,13,-,TRBD1,TRBV2,TGTGCCAGCACCGACAGGGCCTCAGATACGCAGTATTTT,CASTDRASDTQYF
TRBJ2-2,14,-,-,TRBV4-1,TGCGCCAGCAGCCAAGCTTCTTTTCCCGGGGAGCTGTTTTTT,CASSQASFPGELFF
TRBJ2-7,14,-,TRBD1,TRBV14,TGTGCCAGCAGCCAGACGGGACAGAACTACGAGCAGTACTTC,CASSQTGQNYEQYF
TRBJ1-2,16,-,TRBD1,TRBV7-9,TGTGCCAGCCTAGGACAGGGGTCTTACACTAACTATGGCTACACCTTC,CASLGQGSYTNYGYTF
TRBJ1-2,14,-,-,TRBV11-2,TGTGCCAGCAGCTTGAAACCCGGGACTTATGGCTACACCTTC,CASSLKPGTYGYTF
TRBJ2-5,16,-,TRBD2,TRBV11-2,TGTGCCAGCAGCTCCTGGCCGGGCCCGGGGGGGGAGACCCAGTACTTC,CASSSWPGPGGETQYF
TRBJ2-7,15,-,-,TRBV7-9,TGTGCCAGCAGTCGCCCCGTGGAGGGGTCCTACGAGCAGTACTTC,CASSRPVEGSYEQYF
TRBJ2-1,15,-,TRBD2,TRBV28,TGTGCCAGCAGTTTCAGCGGGGGCCCCTACAATGAGCAGTTCTTC,CASSFSGGPYNEQFF
TRBJ1-2,16,-,-,TRBV5-1,TGCGCCAGCAGCTTACGACAGCTTAAAGCTAACTATGGCTACACCTTC,CASSLRQLKANYGYTF
TRBJ2-1,14,-,TRBD2,TRBV19,TGTGCCAGTAGTATCAAGCGGGGATACAATGAGCAGTTCTTC,CASSIKRGYNEQFF
TRBJ1-3,16,few,TRBD1,TRBV28,TGTGCCAGCAGTGCAACGACAGGGGAGGTTGGAAACACCATATATTTT,CASSATTGEVGNTIYF
TRBJ1-5,13,-,-,TRBV18,TGTGCCAGCTCACCCGCGATAAATCAGCCCCAGCATTTT,CASSPAINQPQHF
TRBJ2-7,18,once,TRBD1,TRBV6-1,TGTGCCAGCAGTGCGGATCCCCAGCCAGGGGGAAATTCCTACGAGCAGTACTTC,CASSADPQPGGNSYEQYF
TRBJ2-2,15,-,-,TRBV19,TGTGCCAGTAGTATCGCGGGGAAGAACACCGGGGAGCTGTTTTTT,CASSIAGKNTGELFF
TRBJ1-2,14,-,-,TRBV7-2,TGTGCCAGCAGCTCACCACAGGGCTCCCGTGGCTACACCTTC,CASSSPQGSRGYTF
TRBJ1-1,16,once,-,TRBV5-5,TGTGCCAGCAGCGCAGGCCCCCTTCCAGGGAACACTGAAGCTTTCTTT,CASSAGPLPGNTEAFF
TRBJ2-1,15,-,TRBD2,TRBV7-2,TGTGCCAGCAGCCCCCCGGGGGGGCCGAGCAATGAGCAGTTCTTC,CASSPPGGPSNEQFF
TRBJ1-5,17,-,-,TRBV19,TGTGCCAGTAGTACCCCCAGGCCGGGACAAAGCAATCAGCCCCAGCATTTT,CASSTPRPGQSNQPQHF